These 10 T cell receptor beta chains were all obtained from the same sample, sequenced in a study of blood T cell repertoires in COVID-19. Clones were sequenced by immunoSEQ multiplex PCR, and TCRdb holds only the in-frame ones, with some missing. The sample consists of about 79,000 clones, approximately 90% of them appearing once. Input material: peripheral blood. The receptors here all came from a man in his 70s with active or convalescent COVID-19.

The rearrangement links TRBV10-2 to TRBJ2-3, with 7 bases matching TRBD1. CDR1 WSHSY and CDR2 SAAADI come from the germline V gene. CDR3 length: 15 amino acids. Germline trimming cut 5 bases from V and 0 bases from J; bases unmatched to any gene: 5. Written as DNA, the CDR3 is TGCGCCAGCAGTATACAGGGGAAGAGCACAGATACGCAGTATTTT. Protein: CASSIQGKSTDTQYF.

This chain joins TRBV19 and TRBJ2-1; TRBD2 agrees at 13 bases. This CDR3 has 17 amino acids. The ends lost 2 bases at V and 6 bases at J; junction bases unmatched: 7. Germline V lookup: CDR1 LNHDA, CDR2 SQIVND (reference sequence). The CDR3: CASSISWTSGSFNEQFF. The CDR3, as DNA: TGTGCCAGTAGTATATCGTGGACTAGCGGGAGTTTCAATGAGCAGTTCTTC.

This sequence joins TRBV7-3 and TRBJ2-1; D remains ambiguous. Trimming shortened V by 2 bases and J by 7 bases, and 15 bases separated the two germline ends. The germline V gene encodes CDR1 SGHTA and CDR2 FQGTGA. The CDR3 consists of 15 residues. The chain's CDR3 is CASSLGNGGVNEQFF. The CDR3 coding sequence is TGTGCCAGCAGCTTAGGTAACGGTGGAGTAAATGAGCAGTTCTTC.

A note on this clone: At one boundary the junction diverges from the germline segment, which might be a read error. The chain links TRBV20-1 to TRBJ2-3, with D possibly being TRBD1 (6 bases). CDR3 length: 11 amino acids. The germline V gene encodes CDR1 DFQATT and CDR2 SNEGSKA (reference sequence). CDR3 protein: CSARDRDTQYF. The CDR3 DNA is TGCAGTGCCAGAGACAGGGATACGCAGTATTTT.

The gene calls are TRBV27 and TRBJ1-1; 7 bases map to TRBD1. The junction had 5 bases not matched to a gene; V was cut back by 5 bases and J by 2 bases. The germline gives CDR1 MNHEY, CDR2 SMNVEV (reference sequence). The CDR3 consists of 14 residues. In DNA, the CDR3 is TGTGCCAGCAGTCGGGACAGAATTAACACTGAAGCTTTCTTT. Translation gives CASSRDRINTEAFF.

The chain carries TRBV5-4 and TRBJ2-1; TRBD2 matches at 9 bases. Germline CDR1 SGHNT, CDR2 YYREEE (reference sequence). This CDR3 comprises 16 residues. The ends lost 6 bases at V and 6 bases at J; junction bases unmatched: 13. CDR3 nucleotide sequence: TGTGCCAGCACCCCAATGACGGGACTAGCTAGCAATGAGCAGTTCTTC. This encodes CASTPMTGLASNEQFF.

CDR3 in amino acids: CASSNILQGLNYGYTF. CDR3 coding DNA: TGCGCCAGCAGCAACATTCTACAGGGGCTTAACTATGGCTACACCTTC. The chain combines TRBV4-3 with TRBJ1-2; 7 bases align to TRBD1. Germline loops: CDR1 LGHNA, CDR2 YSLEER. The J segment lost 1 base and the V segment lost 5 bases, leaving 10 bases of the junction unmatched. The CDR3 contains 16 residues.

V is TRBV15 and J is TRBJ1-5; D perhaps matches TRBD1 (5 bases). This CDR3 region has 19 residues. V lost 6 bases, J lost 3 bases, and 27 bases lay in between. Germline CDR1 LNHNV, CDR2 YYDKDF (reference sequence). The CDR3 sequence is CATRPTERGGTAYNQPQHF. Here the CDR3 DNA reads TGTGCCACCAGACCTACGGAGAGAGGCGGGACGGCCTACAATCAGCCCCAGCATTTT.

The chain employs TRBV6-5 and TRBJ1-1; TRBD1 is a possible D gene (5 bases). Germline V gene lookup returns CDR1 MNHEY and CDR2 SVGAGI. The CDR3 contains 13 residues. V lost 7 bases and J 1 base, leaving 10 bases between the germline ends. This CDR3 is CASKWRGNTEAFF. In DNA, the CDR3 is TGTGCCAGCAAATGGAGGGGGAACACTGAAGCTTTCTTT.

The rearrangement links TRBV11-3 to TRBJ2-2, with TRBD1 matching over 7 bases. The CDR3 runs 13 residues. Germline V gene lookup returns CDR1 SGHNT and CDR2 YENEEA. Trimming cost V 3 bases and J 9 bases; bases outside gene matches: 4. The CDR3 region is CASSFEGGRELFF. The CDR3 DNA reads TGTGCCAGCAGCTTCGAAGGGGGCAGGGAGCTGTTTTTT.